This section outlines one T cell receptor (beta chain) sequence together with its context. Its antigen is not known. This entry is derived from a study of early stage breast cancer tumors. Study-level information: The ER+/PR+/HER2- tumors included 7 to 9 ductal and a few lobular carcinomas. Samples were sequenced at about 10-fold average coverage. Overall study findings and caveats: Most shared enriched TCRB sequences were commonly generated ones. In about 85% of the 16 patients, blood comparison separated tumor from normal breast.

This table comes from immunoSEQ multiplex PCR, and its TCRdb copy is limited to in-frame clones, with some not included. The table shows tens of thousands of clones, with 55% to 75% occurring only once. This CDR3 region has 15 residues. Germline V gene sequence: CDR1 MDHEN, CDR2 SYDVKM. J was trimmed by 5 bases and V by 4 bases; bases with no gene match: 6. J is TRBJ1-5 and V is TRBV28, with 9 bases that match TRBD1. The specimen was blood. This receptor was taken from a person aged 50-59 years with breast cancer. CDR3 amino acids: CASSSLGQGDQPQHF. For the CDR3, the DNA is TGTGCCAGCAGTTCTTTGGGACAGGGAGATCAGCCCCAGCATTTT.